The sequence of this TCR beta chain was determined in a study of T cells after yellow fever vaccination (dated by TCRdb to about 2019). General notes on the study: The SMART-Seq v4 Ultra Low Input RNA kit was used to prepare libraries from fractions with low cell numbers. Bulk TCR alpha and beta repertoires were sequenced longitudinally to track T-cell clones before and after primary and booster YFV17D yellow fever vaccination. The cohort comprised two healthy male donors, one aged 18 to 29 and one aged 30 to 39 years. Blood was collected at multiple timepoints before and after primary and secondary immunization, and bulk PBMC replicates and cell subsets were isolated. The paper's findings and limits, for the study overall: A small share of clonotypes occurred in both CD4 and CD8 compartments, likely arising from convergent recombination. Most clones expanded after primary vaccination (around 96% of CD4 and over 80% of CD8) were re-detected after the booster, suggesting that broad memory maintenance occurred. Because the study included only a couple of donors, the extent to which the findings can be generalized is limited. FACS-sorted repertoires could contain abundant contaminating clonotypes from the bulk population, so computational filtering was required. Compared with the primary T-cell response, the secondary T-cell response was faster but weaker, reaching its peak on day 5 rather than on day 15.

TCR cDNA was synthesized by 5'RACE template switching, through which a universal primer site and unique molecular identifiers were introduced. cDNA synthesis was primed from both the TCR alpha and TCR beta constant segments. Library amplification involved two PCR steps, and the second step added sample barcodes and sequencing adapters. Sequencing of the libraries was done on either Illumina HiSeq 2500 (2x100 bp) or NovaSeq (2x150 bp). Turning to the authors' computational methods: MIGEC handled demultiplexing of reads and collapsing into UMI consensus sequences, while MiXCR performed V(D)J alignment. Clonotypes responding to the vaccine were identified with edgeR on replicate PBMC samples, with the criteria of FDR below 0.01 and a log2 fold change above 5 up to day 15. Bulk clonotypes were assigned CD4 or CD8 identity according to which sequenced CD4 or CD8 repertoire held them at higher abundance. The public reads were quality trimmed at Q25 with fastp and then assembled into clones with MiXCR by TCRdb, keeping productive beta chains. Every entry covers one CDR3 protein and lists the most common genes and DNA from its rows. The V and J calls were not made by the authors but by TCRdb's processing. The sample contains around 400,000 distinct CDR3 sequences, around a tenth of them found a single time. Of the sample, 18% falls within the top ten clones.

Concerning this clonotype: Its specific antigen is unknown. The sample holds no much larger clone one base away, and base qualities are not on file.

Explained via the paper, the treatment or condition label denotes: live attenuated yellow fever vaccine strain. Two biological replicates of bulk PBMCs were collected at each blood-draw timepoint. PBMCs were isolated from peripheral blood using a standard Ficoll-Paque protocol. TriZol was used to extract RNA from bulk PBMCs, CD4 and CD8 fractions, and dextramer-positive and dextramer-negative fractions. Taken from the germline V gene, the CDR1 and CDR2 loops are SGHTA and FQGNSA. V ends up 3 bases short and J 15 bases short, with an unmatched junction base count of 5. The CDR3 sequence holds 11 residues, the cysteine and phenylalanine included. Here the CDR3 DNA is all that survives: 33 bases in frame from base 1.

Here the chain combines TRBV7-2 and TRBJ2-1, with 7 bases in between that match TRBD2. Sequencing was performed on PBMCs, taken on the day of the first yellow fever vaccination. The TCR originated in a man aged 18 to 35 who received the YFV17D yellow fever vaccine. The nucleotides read TGTGCCAGCAGCTTTCTAGCGGTATTGTTCTTC. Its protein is CASSFLAVLFF. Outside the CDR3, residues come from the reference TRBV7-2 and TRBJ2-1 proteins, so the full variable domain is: GAGVSQSPSNKVTEKGKDVELRCDPISGHTALYWYRQSLGQGLEFLIYFQGNSAPDKSGLPSDRFSAERTGGSVSTLTIQRTQQEDSAVYLCASSFLAVLFFGPGTRLTVL.